One sample yielded the 16 T cell receptor beta chains listed below, sequenced in a study of cytomegalovirus exposure and HLA in healthy donors. Primers for the PCR totalled 60 Vbeta and 13 Jbeta. TCRdb's copy holds only in-frame clones and misses some; the assay was immunoSEQ multiplex PCR. The repertoire holds about 160,000 clones, with 75% to 80% as singletons. The specimen sequenced was PBMCs. The receptors stem from a middle-aged woman in good health and CMV-seronegative.

The rearrangement uses TRBV11-2 and TRBJ1-2; D is undetermined. CDR1 and CDR2 from the germline V gene are SGHAT and FQNNGV. The CDR3 spans 14 residues. The ends were cut back, 2 bases at V and 4 bases at J, with 11 bases in the middle. The CDR3 spells CASSLSGRAYGYTF. The CDR3 coding sequence is TGTGCCAGCAGCTTATCGGGGAGGGCCTATGGCTACACCTTC.

The chain combines TRBV11-2 with TRBJ2-3, with 7 bases fitting TRBD1. Per germline, CDR1 SGHAT and CDR2 FQNNGV. V lost 1 base, J lost 1 base, and 8 bases stayed unmatched. The CDR3 sequence is 17 residues long. CDR3 in DNA: TGTGCCAGCAGCTTAGGTCGGGGACAGCTACGCACAGATACGCAGTATTTT. Amino acids: CASSLGRGQLRTDTQYF.

Sample share makes this clone medium-sized (0.01 to 0.1%). The chain recombines TRBV18 with TRBJ1-1; D is unresolved. Looked up from germline, CDR1 is KGHSH and CDR2 is LQKENI. The CDR3 contains 12 residues. V lost 3 bases and J 8 bases, leaving 10 bases between the germline ends. CDR3 DNA: TGTGCCAGCTCACCCGCCTTGGCCGAAGCTTTCTTT. Residues: CASSPALAEAFF. Full variable domain (rest looked up from reference TRBV18 and TRBJ1-1): NAGVMQNPRHLVRRRGQEARLRCSPMKGHSHVYWYRQLPEEGLKFMVYLQKENIIDESGMPKERFSAEFPKEGPSILRIQQVVRGDSAAYFCASSPALAEAFFGQGTRLTVV.

This clone was found a few times. This chain's CDR3 is CASSLAPTMNTEAFF. CDR3 coding DNA: TGTGCCAGCAGCTTAGCACCTACTATGAACACTGAAGCTTTCTTT. The chain uses TRBV11-2 and TRBJ1-1; D ambiguous. The CDR3 consists of 15 residues. Per the germline V gene, CDR1 is SGHAT and CDR2 is FQNNGV. V lost 1 base and J 0 bases, leaving 9 bases between the germline ends.

This rearrangement joins TRBV7-8 to TRBJ2-2; possible D gene TRBD2, 6 bases. Germline CDR1 and CDR2: SGHVS and FQNEAQ. With 5 bases removed from V and 4 bases from J, the gap between germline ends came to 14 bases. This CDR3 region has 15 residues. DNA for the CDR3: TGTGCCAGCAGCACCGCCCGGGGGATCACCGGGGAGCTGTTTTTT. Protein sequence: CASSTARGITGELFF.

The chain recombines TRBV11-2 with TRBJ1-1; perhaps TRBD1 as D (6 bases). The CDR3 totals 15 residues. Germline loops: CDR1 SGHAT, CDR2 FQNNGV. Trimming took 5 bases from V and 1 from J, leaving 14 bases between them. CDR3 protein: CASSIQGMGNTEAFF. The CDR3 nucleotides are TGTGCCAGCAGCATACAGGGAATGGGGAACACTGAAGCTTTCTTT.

The chain combines TRBV5-5 with TRBJ2-6, with D unresolved. Trimming took off 3 bases at V and 0 bases at J, with 10 bases between the two ends. CDR3 length: 16 residues. CDR1 SGHKS and CDR2 YYEKEE come from the germline V gene (reference sequence). DNA of the CDR3: TGTGCCAGCAGCTCCTCACAGAACTCTGGGGCCAACGTCCTGACTTTC. It translates to CASSSSQNSGANVLTF.

J is TRBJ1-1 and V is TRBV5-1; TRBD1 might be the D (6 bases). Germline V gives CDR1 SGHRS, CDR2 YFSETQ. This CDR3 is built from 17 residues. Trimming pared 0 bases from V and 0 bases from J, leaving 15 bases between. CDR3 residues: CASSLGISQGMNTEAFF. CDR3 in DNA: TGCGCCAGCAGCTTGGGGATTTCTCAGGGGATGAACACTGAAGCTTTCTTT.

The V call is TRBV2, the J call TRBJ1-4, with D perhaps TRBD1 (5 bases). CDR1 and CDR2 (germline): SNHLY, FYNNEI. Trimming left V 5 bases short and J 7 bases short, with 14 bases between. This CDR3 is built from 14 residues. This CDR3 is CASSKQGLGEKLFF. Written as DNA, the CDR3 is TGTGCCAGCAGTAAGCAGGGATTGGGTGAAAAACTGTTTTTT.

The chain is built from TRBV29-1 and TRBJ1-1; 7 positions match TRBD1. V shed 2 bases and J 5 bases; nucleotides not matched to a gene: 5. This CDR3 contains 13 residues. Germline lookup yields CDR1 SQVTM and CDR2 ANQGSEA. The CDR3 region has the DNA TGCAGCGTTGAATTGATCAGGGGGACTGAAGCTTTCTTT. Its translation: CSVELIRGTEAFF.

The gene calls are TRBV28 and TRBJ1-4, with D possibly being TRBD1 (6 bases). V dropped 4 bases and J dropped 0 bases, with 12 bases sitting between them. The CDR3 contains 16 residues. CDR1 and CDR2 from the germline V gene are MDHEN and SYDVKM. The CDR3 loop reads CASSYREGATNEKLFF. The CDR3 DNA follows: TGTGCCAGCAGTTACAGGGAGGGGGCAACTAATGAAAAACTGTTTTTT.

The rearrangement links TRBV11-2 to TRBJ1-3; D not certain. Trimming stripped 3 bases from V and 4 bases from J, with 4 bases between. The CDR3 spans 12 residues. The germline V gene has CDR1 SGHAT and CDR2 FQNNGV. This CDR3 reads CASSFLGNTIYF. CDR3 sequence (DNA): TGTGCCAGCAGCTTTCTGGGAAACACCATATATTTT.

In its sample, this clone was seen a few times. CDR3 nucleotide sequence: TGTGCCAGTAGGGGGACATATCCGGACTATGGCTACACCTTC. It yields the protein CASRGTYPDYGYTF. This rearrangement joins TRBV19 to TRBJ1-2; D might be TRBD1 (6 bases). Germline assignment: CDR1 LNHDA and CDR2 SQIVND (reference sequence). Trimming stripped 6 bases from V and 3 bases from J, with 14 bases between. The CDR3 loop spans 14 amino acids.

The chain uses TRBV29-1 and TRBJ2-5, with 8 nucleotides matching TRBD2. Germline assignment: CDR1 SQVTM and CDR2 ANQGSEA. This CDR3 region has 12 residues. V trimming: 7 bases; J trimming: 4 bases; junction bases outside the gene matches: 5. CDR3 sequence reads: CSDRGGGETQYF. The CDR3 bases are TGCAGCGACCGGGGGGGCGGAGAGACCCAGTACTTC.

The chain has TRBV11-2 and TRBJ1-2, with unresolved D. Trimming removed 1 base at V and 4 bases at J, with 13 bases between. Germline loops: CDR1 SGHAT, CDR2 FQNNGV. The CDR3 sequence is 15 residues long. CDR3 sequence: CASSLVVAGVYGYTF. CDR3 bases: TGTGCCAGCAGCTTAGTAGTCGCCGGGGTCTATGGCTACACCTTC. Full variable domain (missing parts from reference TRBV11-2 and TRBJ1-2): EAGVAQSPRYKIIEKRQSVAFWCNPISGHATLYWYQQILGQGPKLLIQFQNNGVVDDSQLPKDRFSAERLKGVDSTLKIQPAKLEDSAVYLCASSLVVAGVYGYTFGSGTRLTVV.

The rearrangement uses TRBV19 and TRBJ1-3; D not certain. Trimming removed 3 bases from V and 2 bases from J, with 23 bases in between. The CDR3 is 19 residues long. Germline assignment: CDR1 LNHDA and CDR2 SQIVND (reference sequence). This CDR3 is CASSMDAADFLFPGNTIYF. CDR3 in DNA: TGTGCCAGTAGTATGGATGCCGCGGACTTCCTATTCCCTGGAAACACCATATATTTT.